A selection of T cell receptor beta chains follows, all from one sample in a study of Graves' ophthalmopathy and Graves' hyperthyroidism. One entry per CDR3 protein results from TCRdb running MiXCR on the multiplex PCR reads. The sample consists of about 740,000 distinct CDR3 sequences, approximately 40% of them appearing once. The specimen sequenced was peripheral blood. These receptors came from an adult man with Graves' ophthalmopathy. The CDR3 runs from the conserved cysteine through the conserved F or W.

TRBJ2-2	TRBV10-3	CAINDAASNTGELFF
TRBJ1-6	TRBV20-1	CSARKGSSYNSPLHF
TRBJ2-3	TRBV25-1	CASSETPADTQYF
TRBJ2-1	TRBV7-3	CASSLHPGANEQFF
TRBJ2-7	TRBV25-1	CASSWGADPYEQYF
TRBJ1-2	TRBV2	CASAGAEYGYTF
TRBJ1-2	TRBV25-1	CASSEPHTGTNYGYTF
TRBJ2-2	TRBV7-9	CASSLMTIRYTGELFF
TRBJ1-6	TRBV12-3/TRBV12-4	CASSPGQGGLHF
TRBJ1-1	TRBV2	CASSDRGGAFF
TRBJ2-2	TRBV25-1	CASSLTSGIFGELFF
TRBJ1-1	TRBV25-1	CASSERGRSTEAFF
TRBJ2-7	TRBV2	CATPPGSDNSYEQYF
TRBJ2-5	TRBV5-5	CASRSFTLAGDRETQYF
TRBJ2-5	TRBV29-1	CSVGGGRETQYF
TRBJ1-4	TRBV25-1	CASMEEKLFF
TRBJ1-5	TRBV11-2	CASSRSIRQPQHF
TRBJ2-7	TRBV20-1	CSASSDGYYEQYF
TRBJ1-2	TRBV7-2	CASSHGPNYGYTF
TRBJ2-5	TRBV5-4	CAGSLGVGGGEETQYF
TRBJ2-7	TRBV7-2	CASSFFRTLTYEQYF
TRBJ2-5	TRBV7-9	CASSSRLAGAQETRYF
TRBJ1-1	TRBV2	CASSHGTAEAFF
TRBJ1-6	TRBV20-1	CSARGAVKGNSPLHF
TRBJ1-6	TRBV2	CASSPRGRNYNSPLHF
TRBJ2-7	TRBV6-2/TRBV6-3	CASSPTGTYEQYF
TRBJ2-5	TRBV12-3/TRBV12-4	CASRLSRVQETQYF
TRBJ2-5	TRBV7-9	CASSHSLAGLETQYF
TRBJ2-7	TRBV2	CASSQDSLGTYEQYF
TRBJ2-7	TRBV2	CASSSGKAHEQYF
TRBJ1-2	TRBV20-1	CSASEDGYTF
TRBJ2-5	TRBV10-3	CATLGGGPQETQYF
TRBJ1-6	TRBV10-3	CAIRTRTVNSPLHF
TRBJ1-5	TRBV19	CASSGARALGNQPQHF
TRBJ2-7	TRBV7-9	CASSRTLQGLTYEQYF
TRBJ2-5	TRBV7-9	CASSPSGQSQETQYF
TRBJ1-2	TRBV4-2	CASSQTLDGPNYGYTF
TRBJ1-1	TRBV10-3	CASSVRAREFAEAFF
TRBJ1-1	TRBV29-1	CSSRTSGDTEAFF
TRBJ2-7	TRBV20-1	CSARLAGAKVTYEQYF
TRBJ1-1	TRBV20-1	CSARVGRGDEAFF
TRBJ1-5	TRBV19	CASSPKTGSFNQPQHF
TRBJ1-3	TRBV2	CASSEGYGGQNTIYF
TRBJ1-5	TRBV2	CASTGQGRVGAQHF
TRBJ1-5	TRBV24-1	CASRPGRGNQPQHF
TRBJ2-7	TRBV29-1	CSVRTSGFSYEQYF
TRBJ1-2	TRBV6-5	CASSNDGSYGYTF
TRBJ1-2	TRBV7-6	CASSSSGTPGNTF
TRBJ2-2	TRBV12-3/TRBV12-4	CASRPRLGELFF
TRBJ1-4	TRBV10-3	CASRDPATNEKLFF
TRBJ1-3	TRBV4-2	CASSQDWSSGNTIYF